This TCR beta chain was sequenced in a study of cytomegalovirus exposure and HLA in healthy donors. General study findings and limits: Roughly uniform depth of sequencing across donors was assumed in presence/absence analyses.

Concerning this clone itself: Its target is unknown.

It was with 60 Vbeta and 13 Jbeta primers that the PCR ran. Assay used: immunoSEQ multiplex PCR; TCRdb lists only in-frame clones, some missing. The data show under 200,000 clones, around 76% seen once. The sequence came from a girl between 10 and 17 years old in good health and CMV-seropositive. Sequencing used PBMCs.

CDR3 nucleotides: TGTGCCAGCAGTTTACCTCCCGGGACAGGGCCCACCGGGGAGCTGTTTTTT. Residues: CASSLPPGTGPTGELFF. V is TRBV28 and J is TRBJ2-2, with 9 bases identical to TRBD1. The CDR3 extends over 17 amino acids. CDR1 MDHEN and CDR2 SYDVKM come from the germline V gene. V shed 2 bases, J shed 4 bases, and the junction held 8 bases outside the gene matches.